A single sample gave rise to the 29 T cell receptor beta chains below, sequenced in a study of T cell changes during pregnancy in multiple sclerosis. Sequencing used immunoSEQ multiplex PCR; TCRdb keeps in-frame clones, though not all of them. The sample shows 90,000 to 95,000 clones, 91% of them seen only once. Sequencing used peripheral blood, obtained before pregnancy. Receptors originate from a female donor with multiple sclerosis, enrolled in a pregnancy study.

This clone has a single count. This chain links TRBV13 with TRBJ1-2; D unresolved. Trimming took off 3 bases at V and 6 bases at J, with 8 bases between the two ends. Germline loops: CDR1 PRHDT, CDR2 FYEKMQ (reference sequence). The CDR3 spans 12 residues. The CDR3 region has the DNA TGTGCCAGCAGCTTTAGCGGGGATGGCTACACCTTC. It codes for CASSFSGDGYTF.

This clone is a singleton in its sample. The gene calls are TRBV9 and TRBJ2-1; no clear D gene. Trimming pared 3 bases from V and 6 bases from J, leaving 13 bases between. This CDR3 contains 14 residues. Germline values: CDR1 SGDLS, CDR2 YYNGEE. The CDR3 sequence: CASSDGLALNEQFF. CDR3 bases: TGTGCCAGCAGCGACGGATTAGCCCTCAATGAGCAGTTCTTC. The whole variable domain, remainder taken from reference TRBV9 and TRBJ2-1, is DSGVTQTPKHLITATGQRVTLRCSPRSGDLSVYWYQQSLDQGLQFLIQYYNGEERAKGNILERFSAQQFPDLHSELNLSSLELGDSALYFCASSDGLALNEQFFGPGTRLTVL.

V usage is TRBV6-1 and J usage is TRBJ2-5, with D possibly being TRBD1 (6 bases). Germline lookup yields CDR1 MNHNS and CDR2 SASEGT. The V end was cut by 8 bases, the J end by 0 bases, with 13 bases between. There are 14 residues in the CDR3. CDR3 protein: CASYYGQYQETQYF. In DNA, the CDR3 is TGTGCCAGCTACTACGGACAGTACCAAGAGACCCAGTACTTC.

J is TRBJ1-2 and V is TRBV7-3; tentative D call: TRBD1 (5 bases). Germline V gene data show CDR1 as SGHTA and CDR2 as FQGTGA. The length of the CDR3 is 13 residues. Between the trimmed V and J ends, which lost 2 bases and 8 bases, there was a span of 12 bases. The DNA of the CDR3 is TGTGCCAGCAGCTTAGTTGCAGGGAAAGGCTACACCTTC. As protein: CASSLVAGKGYTF.

The gene calls are TRBV18 and TRBJ2-2; TRBD2 agrees at 13 bases. Per germline, CDR1 KGHSH and CDR2 LQKENI. The CDR3 extends over 17 amino acids. Trimming removed 6 bases from V and 9 bases from J; junction bases left unmatched: 13. In nucleotides, the CDR3 is TGTGCCAGCTCGCTCCTAGGGACTAGCGGGACCAGAAGGGAGCTGTTTTTT. It encodes CASSLLGTSGTRRELFF.

The V gene is TRBV5-8, the J gene TRBJ2-6; 7 bases line up with TRBD1. The CDR3 loop spans 17 amino acids. The J segment lost 0 bases and the V segment lost 4 bases, leaving 7 bases of the junction unmatched. Germline V gene sequence: CDR1 SGHTS, CDR2 YDEGEE. In DNA, the CDR3 is TGTGCCAGCAGCCGTCGGACAGGTCGCTCTGGGGCCAACGTCCTGACTTTC. Encoded protein: CASSRRTGRSGANVLTF.

This chain joins TRBV7-2 and TRBJ1-2, with D perhaps matching TRBD1 (6 bases). Germline CDR1 reads SGHTA; CDR2 reads FQGNSA. The CDR3 sequence is 15 residues long. Trimming took 1 base from V and 5 from J, leaving 14 bases between them. CDR3 coding DNA: TGTGCCAGCAGCTTAGAGGTTGGGACACATTATGGCTACACCTTC. This codes for CASSLEVGTHYGYTF. Full variable domain (remainder filled in from reference TRBV7-2 and TRBJ1-2): GAGVSQSPSNKVTEKGKDVELRCDPISGHTALYWYRQSLGQGLEFLIYFQGNSAPDKSGLPSDRFSAERTGGSVSTLTIQRTQQEDSAVYLCASSLEVGTHYGYTFGSGTRLTVV.

This clone was observed once. CDR3 sequence (DNA): TGTGCCAGCAGCCAGGATACCGCTGTGAGTGTAAGAGCAGGGCAGTTCTTC. This gives the protein CASSQDTAVSVRAGQFF. The chain is built from TRBV14 and TRBJ2-1; no definite D call. CDR1 is SGHDN and CDR2 is FVKESK in the germline V gene. CDR3 length equals 17 residues. V lost 3 bases and J lost 12, with 27 bases in between.

J is TRBJ1-3 and V is TRBV6-5, with D perhaps TRBD1 (5 bases). With 5 bases removed from V and 2 bases from J, the gap between germline ends came to 10 bases. The CDR3 consists of 14 residues. CDR1 and CDR2 from the germline V gene are MNHEY and SVGAGI. CDR3 nucleotide sequence: TGTGCCAGCAGTAACGGGGGGACTGGAAACACCATATATTTT. Its translation is CASSNGGTGNTIYF.

CDR3: CASSCDPSKWDSAYGYTF. CDR3 in DNA: TGCGCCAGCAGCTGCGACCCATCGAAATGGGACAGTGCTTATGGCTACACCTTC. J is TRBJ1-2 and V is TRBV5-1; TRBD1 matches at 7 bases. J lost 5 bases, V lost 3 bases, and 19 bases had no gene match. In germline, CDR1 is SGHRS, CDR2 YFSETQ. The CDR3 has 18 residues.

V usage is TRBV5-1 and J usage is TRBJ2-1; the match to TRBD2 covers 7 bases. CDR1 SGHRS and CDR2 YFSETQ come from the germline V gene. The CDR3 has 16 residues. V was clipped by 4 bases and J by 4 bases; unmatched bases: 11. The CDR3 reads CASSVGLAEFYNEQFF. In DNA, the CDR3 is TGCGCCAGCAGCGTCGGTCTAGCGGAGTTTTACAATGAGCAGTTCTTC.

V usage is TRBV6-1 and J usage is TRBJ1-1; 7 bases map to TRBD1. In germline, CDR1 is MNHNS, CDR2 SASEGT. Unmatched junction bases numbered 3, after V lost 8 bases and J lost 0 bases. The CDR3 covers 13 residues. The CDR3 loop reads CASQGQLNTEAFF. The CDR3 nucleotides are TGTGCCAGCCAGGGACAGTTGAACACTGAAGCTTTCTTT.

This sequence joins TRBV5-1 and TRBJ1-2, with 7 bases aligning to TRBD1. CDR1 is SGHRS, CDR2 YFSETQ, per germline. V shed 1 base and J 3 bases; nucleotides not matched to a gene: 3. CDR3 length equals 14 residues. This CDR3 is CASSLTRGDYGYTF. CDR3 in DNA: TGCGCCAGCAGCTTGACCAGGGGGGACTATGGCTACACCTTC.

The V and J genes are TRBV2 and TRBJ2-7; 8 nucleotides align to TRBD2. This CDR3 region has 16 residues. V lost 1 base, J lost 1 base, and 6 bases stayed unmatched. Germline values: CDR1 SNHLY, CDR2 FYNNEI. CDR3 in DNA: TGTGCCAGCAGTGAAGGCTCTAGCGGGTTATCCTACGAGCAGTACTTC. Protein sequence: CASSEGSSGLSYEQYF. Variable domain in full (rest from reference TRBV2 and TRBJ2-7): EPEVTQTPSHQVTQMGQEVILRCVPISNHLYFYWYRQILGQKVEFLVSFYNNEISEKSEIFDDQFSVERPDGSNFTLKIRSTKLEDSAMYFCASSEGSSGLSYEQYFGPGTRLTVT.

To note about this clone: This same CDR3 is encoded by further DNA sequences in the sample. The rearrangement uses TRBV2 and TRBJ2-7, with D possibly matching TRBD2 (6 bases). The CDR3 loop spans 12 amino acids. Germline V gene lookup returns CDR1 SNHLY and CDR2 FYNNEI. V lost 8 bases and J 0 bases, leaving 8 bases between the germline ends. CDR3 sequence: CASRRGSYEQYF. The CDR3 DNA follows: TGTGCCAGCCGGAGGGGCTCCTACGAGCAGTACTTC.

J is TRBJ1-4 and V is TRBV5-1, with D unclear. Germline V gives CDR1 SGHRS, CDR2 YFSETQ. Trimming cost V 0 bases and J 5 bases, with 8 bases left between them. This CDR3 has 14 amino acids. DNA of the CDR3: TGCGCCAGCAGCTTGGGACAACAGAATGAAAAACTGTTTTTT. This encodes CASSLGQQNEKLFF.

The CDR3 DNA sequence: TGTGCCAGCAGCTTAGCGCGGACAGGGGGTGAAGGCTACACCTTC. Protein: CASSLARTGGEGYTF. The genes are TRBV7-9 and TRBJ1-2, with 10 nucleotides matching TRBD1. Germline V CDR1 and CDR2: SEHNR, FQNEAQ (reference sequence). The CDR3 sequence is 15 residues long. V was clipped by 0 bases and J by 8 bases; unmatched bases: 6.

The count of this clone is one. The chain combines TRBV7-6 with TRBJ2-1, with no clear D. V shed 1 base and J shed 0 bases, with 10 bases lying between them. From germline, CDR1 is SGHVS and CDR2 FNYEAQ. The CDR3 is made up of 16 amino acids. The CDR3 bases are TGTGCCAGCAGCTTAGTTCCCAAGAGCTCCTACAATGAGCAGTTCTTC. It yields the protein CASSLVPKSSYNEQFF.

The J gene is TRBJ2-7, the V gene TRBV9, with no clear D. Trimming stripped 3 bases from V and 6 bases from J, with 13 bases between. The CDR3 totals 13 residues. The germline V gene encodes CDR1 SGDLS and CDR2 YYNGEE. CDR3 region: CASSEEALGEQYF. Here the CDR3 DNA reads TGTGCCAGCAGCGAAGAGGCGCTGGGCGAGCAGTACTTC.

The chain joins TRBV19 to TRBJ2-2, with a weak D call TRBD2 (6 bases). Looked up from germline, CDR1 is LNHDA and CDR2 is SQIVND (reference sequence). Trimming removed 3 bases at V and 1 base at J, with 6 bases between. The CDR3 contains 14 residues. The CDR3 DNA sequence: TGTGCCAGTAGTATTAGCGGGAACACCGGGGAGCTGTTTTTT. Its translation: CASSISGNTGELFF.

This chain connects TRBV15 to TRBJ1-4; no firm D call. This CDR3 is 15 amino acids long. Germline assignment: CDR1 LNHNV and CDR2 YYDKDF (reference sequence). V gave up 2 bases and J gave up 4 bases, with 11 bases separating them. The CDR3 here is CATSRRGGINEKLFF. The CDR3 DNA is TGTGCCACCAGCAGAAGAGGTGGCATTAATGAAAAACTGTTTTTT.

This clone showed up just once. The rearrangement links TRBV4-2 to TRBJ2-7; TRBD2 is a possible D gene (6 bases). Trimming cost V 1 base and J 3 bases, with 19 bases left between them. The CDR3 extends over 17 amino acids. Germline CDR1 is LGHNA and CDR2 is YNFKEQ. CDR3 bases: TGTGCCAGCAGCCAAGGTGGACCCCGGACTAATAACTACGAGCAGTACTTC. Protein product: CASSQGGPRTNNYEQYF.

The rearrangement links TRBV18 to TRBJ1-4; TRBD1 aligns across 8 bases. The CDR3 has 14 amino acids. CDR1 and CDR2 from the germline V gene are KGHSH and LQKENI. The V gene end was trimmed by 3 bases and the J gene end by 5 bases; junction bases not matched to a gene: 2. The CDR3 DNA reads TGTGCCAGCTCACCGCAGGGGGCAAATGAAAAACTGTTTTTT. It codes for CASSPQGANEKLFF.

The chain links TRBV5-1 to TRBJ2-1; 9 bases match TRBD2. This CDR3 region has 15 residues. Per the germline V gene, CDR1 is SGHRS and CDR2 is YFSETQ. Germline trimming cut 1 base from V and 4 bases from J; bases unmatched to any gene: 3. CDR3 nucleotide sequence: TGCGCCAGCAGCTTGAGGCGGGGGGGATACAATGAGCAGTTCTTC. Amino acids: CASSLRRGGYNEQFF. The full variable domain, rest sourced from reference TRBV5-1 and TRBJ2-1, is KAGVTQTPRYLIKTRGQQVTLSCSPISGHRSVSWYQQTPGQGLQFLFEYFSETQRNKGNFPGRFSGRQFSNSRSEMNVSTLELGDSALYLCASSLRRGGYNEQFFGPGTRLTVL.

V is TRBV2 and J is TRBJ1-2; no clear D gene. Germline CDR1 SNHLY, CDR2 FYNNEI. CDR3 length: 11 amino acids. V was clipped by 8 bases and J by 4 bases, with 8 bases between them. CDR3 loop: CASRDFYGYTF. CDR3 DNA: TGTGCCAGCCGGGATTTCTATGGCTACACCTTC.

In this sample, this clone turned up once. Compared with germline, one end of the junction differs, possibly owing to a read error. This chain uses TRBV19 with TRBJ2-3; 11 bases line up with TRBD2. This CDR3 spans 14 amino acids. Germline V lookup: CDR1 LNHDA, CDR2 SQIVND (reference sequence). This CDR3 reads CASSIAGGYNTQYF. CDR3 sequence (DNA): TGTGCCAGTAGCATAGCGGGGGGGTACAATACGCAGTATTTT.

For the CDR3, the DNA is TGTGCCAGCAGCGTAATAGCGGGGGGTCCCATAGATACGCAGTATTTT. Residues: CASSVIAGGPIDTQYF. This chain connects TRBV9 to TRBJ2-3; TRBD2 agrees at 10 bases. The CDR3 consists of 16 residues. Per germline, CDR1 SGDLS and CDR2 YYNGEE. Unmatched junction bases numbered 7, after V lost 1 base and J lost 5 bases.

This clone has just one count. The chain recombines TRBV19 with TRBJ1-1, with a possible D match to TRBD1 (5 bases). From germline, CDR1 is LNHDA and CDR2 SQIVND (reference sequence). V gave up 6 bases and J gave up 7 bases, with 18 bases separating them. The CDR3 is 14 amino acids. CDR3 sequence reads: CASRKAGVLLEAFF. The CDR3 DNA reads TGTGCCAGTAGAAAAGCGGGGGTTCTTCTTGAAGCTTTCTTT. The full variable domain, its missing parts supplied by reference TRBV19 and TRBJ1-1, is DGGITQSPKYLFRKEGQNVTLSCEQNLNHDAMYWYRQDPGQGLRLIYYSQIVNDFQKGDIAEGYSVSREKKESFPLTVTSAQKNPTAFYLCASRKAGVLLEAFFGQGTRLTVV.

The chain has TRBV28 and TRBJ1-1; D ambiguous. This CDR3 region has 14 residues. Germline values: CDR1 MDHEN, CDR2 SYDVKM. The V end was cut by 6 bases, the J end by 2 bases, with 13 bases between. CDR3 sequence (DNA): TGTGCCAGCAGCACGGAACGGGTAAACACTGAAGCTTTCTTT. Translation gives CASSTERVNTEAFF.